One TCR beta chain is described in this entry. Antigen specificity is unknown. This may stem from a read error, because a much larger clone lies one nucleotide away. For every donor, a draw yielded about 9.7 milliliters of peripheral blood. Isolation of PBMCs gave at least 7 million cells per sample. V gave up 10 bases and J gave up 2 bases, with 13 bases separating them. This CDR3 has 13 amino acids. Germline CDR1 reads ENHRY; CDR2 reads SYGVKD. The sample is drawn from a study of blood T cells in healthy people across ages. Notes on the study in general: Strong correlation existed between TCR beta diversity and naive T cell percentage. Naive CD4+ cells and diversity were both higher in long-lived donors than in aged donors.

Primed by a sample-barcoded 5' primer and a J-beta primer mix, a second PCR proceeded for 7 to 11 cycles. TCRdb redid the calling of the 5' RACE reads with MiXCR, one entry per CDR3 protein. The sample consists of hundreds of thousands of distinct CDR3 sequences, 58% of them appearing once. Sequenced material: blood. This TCR was recovered from a man in his thirties or forties in good health. V and J are TRBV10-3 and TRBJ2-3; possibly TRBD1 for D (6 bases). The CDR3 sequence is CANKDSSTDTQYF. CDR3 in DNA: TGTGCCAACAAGGACAGTTCCACAGATACGCAGTATTTT.